What follows describes a single TCR beta chain. Its antigen is unknown. This CDR3 comprises 13 residues. Trimming pared 3 bases from V and 4 bases from J, leaving 10 bases between. Germline CDR1 is SGHRS and CDR2 is YFSETQ. Sequenced by immunoSEQ multiplex PCR; TCRdb stores in-frame clones only, minus some. Among tens of thousands of clones listed, 60% to 75% were seen once. This entry comes from a study of vaccination effects on CD4 cells after COVID-19. After expansion with viral peptide pools in the ViraFEST assay, antigen-specific CD4+ T cells were sequenced. An approximately 10-day culture period preceded the isolation of CD4+ T cells. Absence of prior SARS-CoV-2 infection characterized the vaccine recipients, who showed negative nucleocapsid antibodies. Cultures of some 1.8 million PBMC per well contained around 10 IU/ml IL-2 plus 10 ug/ml peptides.

The chain combines TRBV5-1 with TRBJ2-5; possible D gene TRBD2, 6 bases. The TCR originated in a human donor who received a COVID-19 vaccine. This material consisted of CD4+ T cells from PBMCs cultured with HCoV-NL63 spike peptides, taken before COVID-19 vaccination. The chain's CDR3 is CASSWEDGETQYF. The CDR3 DNA follows: TGCGCCAGCAGCTGGGAGGACGGAGAGACCCAGTACTTC.